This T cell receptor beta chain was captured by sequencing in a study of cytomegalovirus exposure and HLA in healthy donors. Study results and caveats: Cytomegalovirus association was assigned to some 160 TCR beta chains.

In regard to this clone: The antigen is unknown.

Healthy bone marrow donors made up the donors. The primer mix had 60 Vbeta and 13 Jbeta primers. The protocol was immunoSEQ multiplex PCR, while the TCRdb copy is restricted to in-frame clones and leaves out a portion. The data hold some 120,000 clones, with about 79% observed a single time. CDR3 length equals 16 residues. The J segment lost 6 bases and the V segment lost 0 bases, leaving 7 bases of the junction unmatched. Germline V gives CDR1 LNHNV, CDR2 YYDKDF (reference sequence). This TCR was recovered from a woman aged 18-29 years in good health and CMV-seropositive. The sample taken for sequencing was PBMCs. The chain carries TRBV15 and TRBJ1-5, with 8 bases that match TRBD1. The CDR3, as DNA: TGTGCCACCAGCAGAGAACCAGGGGGCAAAGGTCAGCCCCAGCATTTT. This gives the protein CATSREPGGKGQPQHF.